These T cell receptor beta chains were read from a single sample in a study of Graves' ophthalmopathy and Graves' hyperthyroidism. One entry per CDR3 protein, called by TCRdb with MiXCR from the multiplex PCR reads. The data hold approximately 17,000 distinct CDR3 sequences, with 46% observed a single time. Sample: peripheral blood. The receptor set was obtained from a woman aged 40 to 50 with stable Graves' hyperthyroidism. CDR3s include the opening cysteine and the closing phenylalanine or tryptophan. Fields, in order: J gene, D gene, clone size, V gene, CDR3 length, CDR3 protein, CDR3 DNA. The D gene is left open where the match is weak. Size is stated for part of the rows, as once, few or many counts, or as a class when the clone is expanded.

TRBJ1-5 TRBD1 medium-sized TRBV29-1 13 CSVEETGGQPQHF TGCAGCGTTGAAGAGACAGGGGGTCAGCCCCAGCATTTT
TRBJ2-5 . many TRBV5-1 15 CASSLSAGGVETQYF TGCGCCAGCAGCTTGTCGGCAGGGGGGGTCGAGACCCAGTACTTC
TRBJ1-6 . medium-sized TRBV2 15 CASRREGSGDSPLHF TGTGCCAGCAGGAGGGAAGGCTCGGGGGATTCACCCCTCCACTTT
TRBJ1-5 . . TRBV2 12 CASSNTNQPQHF TGTGCCAGCAGTAACACCAATCAGCCCCAGCATTTT
TRBJ2-1 TRBD2 . TRBV7-9 14 CASSLGGGFDEQFF TGTGCCAGCAGCTTAGGCGGGGGGTTCGATGAGCAGTTCTTC
TRBJ2-6 TRBD2 once TRBV10-3 17 CAISQTSGRTGANVLTF TGTGCCATCAGCCAGACTAGCGGGAGGACTGGGGCCAACGTCCTGACTTTC
TRBJ1-3 . many TRBV6-2/TRBV6-3 15 CASGRDESSGNTIYF TGTGCCAGCGGAAGGGACGAGAGCTCTGGAAACACCATATATTTT
TRBJ2-1 TRBD2 . TRBV30 16 CAWSHPSRTSGNEQFF TGTGCCTGGAGCCACCCTAGTCGGACTAGCGGCAATGAGCAGTTCTTC
TRBJ2-3 . many TRBV5-1 16 CASSLEQAARTDTQYF TGCGCCAGCAGCTTGGAACAGGCTGCACGCACAGATACGCAGTATTTT
TRBJ2-1 TRBD2 . TRBV20-1 16 CSANPGGTSGRGEQFF TGCAGTGCTAATCCAGGGGGGACTAGCGGGAGAGGAGAGCAGTTCTTC